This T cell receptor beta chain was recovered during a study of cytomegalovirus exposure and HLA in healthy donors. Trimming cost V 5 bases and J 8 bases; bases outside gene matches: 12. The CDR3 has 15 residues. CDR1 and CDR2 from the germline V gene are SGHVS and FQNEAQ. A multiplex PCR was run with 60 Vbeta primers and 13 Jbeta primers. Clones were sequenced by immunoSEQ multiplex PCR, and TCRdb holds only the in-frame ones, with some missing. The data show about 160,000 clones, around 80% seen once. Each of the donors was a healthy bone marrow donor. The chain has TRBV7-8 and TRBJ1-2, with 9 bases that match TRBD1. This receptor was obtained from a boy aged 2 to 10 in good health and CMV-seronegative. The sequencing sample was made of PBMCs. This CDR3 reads CASSALDRGGWGYTF. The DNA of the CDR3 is TGTGCCAGCAGCGCCTTGGACAGGGGTGGGTGGGGCTACACCTTC.